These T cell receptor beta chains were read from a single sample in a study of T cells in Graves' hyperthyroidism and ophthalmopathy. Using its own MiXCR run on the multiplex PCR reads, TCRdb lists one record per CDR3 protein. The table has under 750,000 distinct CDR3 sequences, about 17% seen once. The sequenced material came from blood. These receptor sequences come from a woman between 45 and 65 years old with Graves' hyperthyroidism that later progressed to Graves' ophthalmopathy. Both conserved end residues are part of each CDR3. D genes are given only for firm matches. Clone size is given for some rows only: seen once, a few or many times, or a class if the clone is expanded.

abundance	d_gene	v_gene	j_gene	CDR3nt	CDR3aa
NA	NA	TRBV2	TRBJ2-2	TGTGCCAGCTCGGGACCTGCGAACACCGGGGAGCTGTTTTTT	CASSGPANTGELFF
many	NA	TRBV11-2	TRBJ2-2	TGTGCCAGCAGCCGAGTGGGGTTGGGCGGGGAGCTGTTTTTT	CASSRVGLGGELFF
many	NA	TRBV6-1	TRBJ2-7	TGTGCCAGCAGTTCTGCCGCCTACGAGCAGTACTTC	CASSSAAYEQYF
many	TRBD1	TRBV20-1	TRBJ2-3	TGCAGTGCTAGAGATCAGGGGGCAGATACGCAGTATTTT	CSARDQGADTQYF
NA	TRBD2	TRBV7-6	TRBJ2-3	TGTGCCAGCATGAAGACTAGCGGGGCAGATACGCAGTATTTT	CASMKTSGADTQYF
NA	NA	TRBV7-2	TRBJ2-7	TGTGCCAGCAGCCGACAGGTTTCACCTTCCTACGAGCAGTACTTC	CASSRQVSPSYEQYF
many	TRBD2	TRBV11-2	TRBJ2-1	TGTGCCAGCAGCTTTAGCGGGGGGGACAATGAGCAGTTCTTC	CASSFSGGDNEQFF
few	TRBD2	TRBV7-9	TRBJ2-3	TGTGCCAGCAGCTTGTGGCTAGCGGGGGTGGAAGATACGCAGTATTTT	CASSLWLAGVEDTQYF
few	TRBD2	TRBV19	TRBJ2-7	TGTGCCAGTAGTCGGGGGGACCTGTCCTACGAGCAGTACTTC	CASSRGDLSYEQYF
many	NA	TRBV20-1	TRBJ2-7	TGCAGTGCTAGGGGAGCCGGTTACGAGCAGTACTTC	CSARGAGYEQYF
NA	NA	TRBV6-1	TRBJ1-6	TGTGCCAGCAGTGAACTGGTTTCGGCCTTTTCACCCCTCCACTTT	CASSELVSAFSPLHF
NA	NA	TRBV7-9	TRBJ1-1	TGTGCCAGCGATTGGCAGTCTAACACTGAAGCTTTCTTT	CASDWQSNTEAFF
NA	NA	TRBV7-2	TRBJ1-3	TGTGCCAGCAGCCTGAACCTGGACAGCCTCGGAAACACCATATATTTT	CASSLNLDSLGNTIYF
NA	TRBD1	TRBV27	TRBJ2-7	TGTGCCAGCACCTCAACAGGGGCAAGTACCTACGAGCAGTACTTC	CASTSTGASTYEQYF
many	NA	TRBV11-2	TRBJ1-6	TGTGCCAGCAGCTTAGAGGGGGGAACCTTATATTCACCCCTCCACTTT	CASSLEGGTLYSPLHF
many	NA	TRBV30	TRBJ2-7	TGTGCCTGGAGTGTACGGTCTACAGGGTCCGAGCAGTACTTC	CAWSVRSTGSEQYF
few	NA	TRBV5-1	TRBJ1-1	TGCGCCAGCAGCTTGTCCAGGGTTCTAGACACTGAAGCTTTCTTT	CASSLSRVLDTEAFF
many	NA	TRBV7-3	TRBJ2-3	TGTGCCAGCAGCTTAACTGACGGCCCAGATACGCAGTATTTT	CASSLTDGPDTQYF
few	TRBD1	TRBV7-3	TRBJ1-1	TGTACCAGCAGCGAAAACAGGGGAACTAACACTGAAGCTTTCTTT	CTSSENRGTNTEAFF
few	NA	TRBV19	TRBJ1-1	TGTGCCAGTACGACGGGACGGCTTAACACTGAAGCTTTCTTT	CASTTGRLNTEAFF
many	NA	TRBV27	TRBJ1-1	TGTGCCAGCAGTTTATACGGCTATATGACGGGGTCAGCTTTCTTT	CASSLYGYMTGSAFF
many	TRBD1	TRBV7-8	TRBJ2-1	TGTGCCAGCAGCTGGACAAGGACAGGGGGCAATGAGCAGTTCTTC	CASSWTRTGGNEQFF
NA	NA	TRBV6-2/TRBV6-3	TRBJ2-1	TGTGCCAGCAGTTCTCTCCGGGTCCAGCAGTTCTTC	CASSSLRVQQFF
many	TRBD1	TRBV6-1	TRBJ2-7	TGTGCCAGCAGTGAAGCACCGGGACAGGGCTCCTACGAGCAGTACTTC	CASSEAPGQGSYEQYF
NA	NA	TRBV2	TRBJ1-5	TGTGCCAGCCTATTGGAAGATAATAGCAATCAGCCCCAGCATTTT	CASLLEDNSNQPQHF
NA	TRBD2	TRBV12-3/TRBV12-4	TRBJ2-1	TGTGCCATCCATAAGCGGGGGGGCCCAAATGAGCAGTTCTTC	CAIHKRGGPNEQFF
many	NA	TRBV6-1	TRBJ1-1	TGTGCCAGCAGTGAATCATGGGTGAACACTGAAGCTTTCTTT	CASSESWVNTEAFF
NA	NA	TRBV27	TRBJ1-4	TGTGCCAGCAGTCACAGGGTTGATGAAAAACTGTTTTTT	CASSHRVDEKLFF
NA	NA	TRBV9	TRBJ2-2	TGTGCCAGCAGCGTAGGTCGGGGGTATAACACCGGGGAGCTGTTTTTT	CASSVGRGYNTGELFF
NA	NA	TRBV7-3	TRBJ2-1	TGTGCCAGCAGCACTCTAGCATCCTACAATGAGCAGTTCTTC	CASSTLASYNEQFF
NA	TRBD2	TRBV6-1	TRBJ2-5	TGTGCCAGCAGTGGGACTAGCGGGGGGGCTGATCAAGAGACCCAGTACTTC	CASSGTSGGADQETQYF
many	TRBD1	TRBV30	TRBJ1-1	TGTGCCGGCAACACAGGGGACGGAATGAACACTGAAGCTTTCTTT	CAGNTGDGMNTEAFF
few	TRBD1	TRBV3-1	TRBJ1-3	TGTGCCAGCAGCCGGCGGGACAGTGGGAACACCATATATTTT	CASSRRDSGNTIYF
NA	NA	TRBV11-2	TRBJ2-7	TGTGCCAGCAGCTTAAATGACGTGCTGATGTACGAGCAGTACTTC	CASSLNDVLMYEQYF
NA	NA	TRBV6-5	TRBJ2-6	TGTGCCAGCAGTTACTCAGTGGGCCTCTCTGGGGCCAACGTCCTGACTTTC	CASSYSVGLSGANVLTF
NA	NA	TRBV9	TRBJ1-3	TGTGCCGGCAGCGCTCGGGACATCGGAAACACCATATATTTT	CAGSARDIGNTIYF
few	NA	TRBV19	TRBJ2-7	TGTGCCAGTAGTATAGAAGGAGGGGAGTCGTCCTACGAGCAGTACTTC	CASSIEGGESSYEQYF
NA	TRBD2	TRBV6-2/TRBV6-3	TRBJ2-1	TGTGCCAGCAGTTCGCCCCAGCGGGAGAGCTATGAGCAGTTCTTC	CASSSPQRESYEQFF
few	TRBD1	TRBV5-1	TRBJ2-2	TGCGCCAGCAGCAAGGATGGACAGGGCACCGGGGAGCTGTTTTTT	CASSKDGQGTGELFF
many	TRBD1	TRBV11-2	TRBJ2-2	TGTGCCAGCAGCTTACCCCCTCGACAGGGTCCCGGGGAGCTGTTTTTT	CASSLPPRQGPGELFF
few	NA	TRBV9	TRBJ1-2	TGTGCCAGCAGCGTAGAGGCAGGGCAATATGGCTACACCTTC	CASSVEAGQYGYTF
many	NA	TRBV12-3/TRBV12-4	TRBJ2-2	TGTGCCAGCAGTCACGGAGGGGCCCTGAACACCGGGGAGCTGTTTTTT	CASSHGGALNTGELFF
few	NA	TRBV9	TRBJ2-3	TGTGCCAGCGGGCAGACGATCACGGCGCAGTATTTT	CASGQTITAQYF
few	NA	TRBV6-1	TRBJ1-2	TGTGCCAGCAGACAAAAGACGACAAATGCCTATGGCTACACCTTC	CASRQKTTNAYGYTF
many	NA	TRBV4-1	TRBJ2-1	TGCGCCAGCAGCCAAGAAAGGGTGGGTGAGCAGTTCTTC	CASSQERVGEQFF
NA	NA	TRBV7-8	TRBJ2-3	TGTGCCAGCGGTGACAGGCGTAGCACAGATACGCAGTATTTT	CASGDRRSTDTQYF
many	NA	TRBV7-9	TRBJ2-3	TGTGCCAGCAGCTCCAGACAGGCGGAGGGTAATAATGAAGATACGCAGTATTTT	CASSSRQAEGNNEDTQYF
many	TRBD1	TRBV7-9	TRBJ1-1	TGTGCCACTAAACCCGGACAGGGATTAAACACTGAAGCTTTCTTT	CATKPGQGLNTEAFF
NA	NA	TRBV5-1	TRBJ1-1	TGCGCCAGCAGCTTGACCGTAAGATCCACTGAAGCTTTCTTT	CASSLTVRSTEAFF
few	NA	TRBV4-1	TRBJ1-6	TGCGCCAGCAGCATCGGAGGAGTGGGGAATTCACCCCTCCACTTT	CASSIGGVGNSPLHF
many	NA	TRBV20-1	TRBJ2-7	TGCAGTGCTAGAGGGAGTCCCTACGAGCAGTACTTC	CSARGSPYEQYF
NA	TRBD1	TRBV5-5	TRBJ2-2	TGTGCCAGCAGCTTTCGGGACAGCCGCACCGGGGAGCTGTTTTTT	CASSFRDSRTGELFF
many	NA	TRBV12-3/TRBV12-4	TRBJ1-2	TGTGCCAGCAGTCTCCATCCCCGACAGTTTAACTATGGCTACACCTTC	CASSLHPRQFNYGYTF
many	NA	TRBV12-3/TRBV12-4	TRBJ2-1	TGTGCCAGCAGCACACAAACCGGGACCCACAATGAGCAGTTCTTC	CASSTQTGTHNEQFF